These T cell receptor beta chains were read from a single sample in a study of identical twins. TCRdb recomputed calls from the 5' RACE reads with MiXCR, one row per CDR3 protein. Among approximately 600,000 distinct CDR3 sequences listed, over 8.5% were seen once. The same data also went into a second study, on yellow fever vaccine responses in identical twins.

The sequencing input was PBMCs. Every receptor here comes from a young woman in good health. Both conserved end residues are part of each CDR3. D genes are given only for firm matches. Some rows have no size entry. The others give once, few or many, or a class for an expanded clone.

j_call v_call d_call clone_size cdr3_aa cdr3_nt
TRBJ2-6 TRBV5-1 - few CASSRRGGETGANVLTF TGCGCCAGCAGCCGAAGGGGGGGCGAAACTGGGGCCAACGTCCTGACTTTC
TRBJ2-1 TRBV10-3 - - CAIRRAGAPANEQFF TGTGCCATCAGGAGGGCGGGGGCGCCGGCCAATGAGCAGTTCTTC
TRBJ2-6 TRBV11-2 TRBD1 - CASSTRTGTNSGANVLTF TGTGCCAGCAGCACCAGGACAGGGACAAACTCCGGGGCCAACGTCCTGACTTTC
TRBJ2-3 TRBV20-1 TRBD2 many CSLSGLAGADTQYF TGCAGTCTATCGGGACTAGCGGGAGCAGATACGCAGTATTTT
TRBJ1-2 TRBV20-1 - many CSARDGRPYGYTF TGCAGTGCTAGAGATGGGAGACCTTATGGCTACACCTTC
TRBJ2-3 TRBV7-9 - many CASSKGEGLTDTQYF TGTGCCAGCAGCAAGGGGGAGGGGCTCACAGATACGCAGTATTTT
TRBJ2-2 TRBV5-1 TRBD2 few CASSSGLAGRSPNTGELFF TGCGCCAGCAGCTCAGGACTAGCGGGCAGAAGTCCGAACACCGGGGAGCTGTTTTTT
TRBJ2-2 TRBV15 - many CATSRDQQGGPNTGELFF TGTGCCACCAGCAGAGATCAACAGGGTGGCCCGAACACCGGGGAGCTGTTTTTT
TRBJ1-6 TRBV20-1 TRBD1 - CSAREGTGIYSPLHF TGCAGTGCTAGAGAAGGGACAGGGATTTATTCACCCCTCCACTTT
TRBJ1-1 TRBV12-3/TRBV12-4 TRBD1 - CASSKGQGMDTEAFF TGTGCCAGCAGCAAGGGACAGGGAATGGACACTGAAGCTTTCTTT
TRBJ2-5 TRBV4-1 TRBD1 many CASSQTGTGEETQYF TGCGCCAGCAGCCAAACCGGGACAGGGGAAGAGACCCAGTACTTC
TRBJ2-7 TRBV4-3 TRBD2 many CASSQGLAGGNEQYF TGCGCCAGCAGCCAAGGACTAGCGGGAGGGAACGAGCAGTACTTC
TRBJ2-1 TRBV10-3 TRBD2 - CAISEYGGINEQFF TGTGCCATCAGTGAGTACGGGGGGATCAATGAGCAGTTCTTC
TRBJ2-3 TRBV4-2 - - CASSQTGVSTDTRYF TGTGCCAGCAGCCAAACGGGGGTTAGCACAGATACGCGGTATTTT
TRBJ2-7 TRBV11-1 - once CASSSLKGVAYEQYF TGTGCCAGCAGCTCTTTAAAGGGGGTAGCCTACGAGCAGTACTTC
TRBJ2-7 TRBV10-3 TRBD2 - CAISESGGSGRAGEQYF TGTGCCATCAGTGAGTCTGGCGGTAGCGGGAGGGCCGGCGAGCAGTACTTC
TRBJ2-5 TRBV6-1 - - CASREVFRPESQYF TGTGCCAGCAGGGAGGTTTTTCGCCCCGAGAGCCAGTACTTC
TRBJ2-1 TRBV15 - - CATSTPIRPEQFF TGTGCCACCAGCACCCCAATTCGCCCTGAGCAGTTCTTC
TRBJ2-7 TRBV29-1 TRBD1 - CSVPGQGGYEQYF TGCAGCGTTCCCGGACAGGGAGGTTACGAGCAGTACTTC
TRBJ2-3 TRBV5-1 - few CASQTLPVTDTQYF TGCGCCTCCCAGACATTACCCGTCACAGATACGCAGTATTTT
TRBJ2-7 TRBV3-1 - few CASSQKTDGQEQYF TGTGCCAGCAGCCAAAAGACAGACGGCCAAGAGCAGTACTTC
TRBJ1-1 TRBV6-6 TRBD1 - CASSYPATGTNTEAFF TGTGCCAGCAGTTACCCCGCGACAGGGACGAACACTGAAGCTTTCTTT
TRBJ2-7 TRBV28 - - CAIQATYSYEQYF TGTGCCATTCAGGCCACCTACTCCTACGAGCAGTACTTC
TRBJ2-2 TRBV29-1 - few CSVGRGGTGELFF TGCAGCGTAGGCAGGGGGGGGACCGGGGAGCTGTTTTTT
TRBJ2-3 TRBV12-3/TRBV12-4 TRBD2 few CASSLTSGRARDTQYF TGTGCCAGCAGTCTGACTAGCGGGAGGGCCCGAGATACGCAGTATTTT
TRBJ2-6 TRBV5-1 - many CASTKSGANVLTF TGCGCCAGCACTAAATCTGGGGCCAACGTCCTGACTTTC
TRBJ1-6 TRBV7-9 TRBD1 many CASSLVGQGDSPLHF TGTGCCAGCAGCTTAGTAGGACAGGGTGACTCACCCCTCCACTTT